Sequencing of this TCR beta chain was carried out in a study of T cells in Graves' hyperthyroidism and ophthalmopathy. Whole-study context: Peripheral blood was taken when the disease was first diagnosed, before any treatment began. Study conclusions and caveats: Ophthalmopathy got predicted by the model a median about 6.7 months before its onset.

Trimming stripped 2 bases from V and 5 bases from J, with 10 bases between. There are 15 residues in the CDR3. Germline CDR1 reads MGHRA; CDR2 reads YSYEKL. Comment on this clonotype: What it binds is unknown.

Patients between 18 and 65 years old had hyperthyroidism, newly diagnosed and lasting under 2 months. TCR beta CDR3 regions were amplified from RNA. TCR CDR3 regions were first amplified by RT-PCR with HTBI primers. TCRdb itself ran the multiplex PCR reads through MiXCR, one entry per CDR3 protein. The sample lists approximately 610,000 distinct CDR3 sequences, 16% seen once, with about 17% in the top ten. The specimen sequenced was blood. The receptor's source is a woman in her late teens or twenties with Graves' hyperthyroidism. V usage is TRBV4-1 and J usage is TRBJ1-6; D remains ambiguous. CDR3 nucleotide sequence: TGCGCCAGCAGCCAACTGTCAAAAGATAATTCACCCCTCCACTTT. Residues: CASSQLSKDNSPLHF.